This T cell receptor (beta chain) was recorded in a study of T cell repertoires in cytomegalovirus infection. Overall study: Public TCR beta signatures were indicative of both CMV infection and a matching HLA type.

Whole-study findings and limits: The ex vivo response was dominated by HLA-C-restricted CMV-specific TCR beta clonotypes.

TCRdb used MiXCR to reprocess the reads, holding one entry per CDR3 protein. The sample lists about 360,000 distinct CDR3 sequences; less than 20% were seen once. This clonotype occurred a few times. Antigen: not known. Per germline, CDR1 SQVTM and CDR2 ANQGSEA. Trimming pared 4 bases from V and 10 bases from J, leaving 5 bases between. The CDR3 loop spans 9 amino acids. Source material: PBMCs. The TCR sequence derives from a human donor in good health (CMV status not recorded). Some clones in this sample may be carry-over from other donors' samples. The chain employs TRBV29-1 and TRBJ2-1; D unresolved. For the CDR3, the DNA is TGCAGCGTTGGACCAGAGCAGTTCTTC. Amino acids: CSVGPEQFF.